This T cell receptor (beta chain) emerged from a study of regulatory T cells in long-lasting Graves disease. General observations from the study: Persistent cases favored TRBV28, TRBJ1-2 and TRBJ2-5. Newly diagnosed patients had higher TCR diversity than persistent Graves' patients did.

Time point here: persistent/refractory GD, antithyroid drugs over 5 years with positive TRAb. Construction of the TCR library relied on RNA isolated from PBMCs. The V and J ends lost 11 bases and 4 bases, in that order; junction bases with no gene match: 7. CDR1 MNHNS and CDR2 SASEGT come from the germline V gene. The CDR3 consists of 15 residues. CDR3-region Arm-PCR and iRepertoire HTBI primers produced the TCR beta libraries. Study processing details: Looking across samples, the authors found about 62 TRBV and 14 to 15 TRBJ segments. TCRdb processed the multiplex PCR reads anew with MiXCR; each CDR3 protein has one entry. What appears here as the V and J calls and clone size reflects TCRdb's work, not the paper's. The sample carries about 300,000 distinct CDR3 sequences, 22% recorded once. This clonotype showed up many times. Antigen specificity is unknown.

This TCR was sampled from a female donor with Graves disease. The material was peripheral blood mononuclear cells (PBMCs), obtained when the disease was refractory, from a patient treated with antithyroid drugs. The chain employs TRBV6-1 and TRBJ2-6, with 11 bases aligning to TRBD1. CDR3 protein: CAGGQGASGANVLTF. CDR3 DNA sequence: TGTGCCGGCGGACAGGGGGCGTCGGGGGCCAACGTCCTGACTTTC.